The 7 T cell receptor beta chains below were found in one sample sequenced in a study of spatial heterogeneity in lung cancer. Time point indicated: blood at routine non-recurrence follow-up after resection. TCRdb passed the 5' RACE reads through MiXCR, listing each CDR3 protein once. The sample holds 110,000 or so distinct CDR3 sequences, 10% to 12% seen once. Sequencing used PBMCs, obtained at follow-up. These receptors originate from a female donor with early-stage non-small cell lung cancer.

V usage is TRBV7-9 and J usage is TRBJ2-3; D is perhaps TRBD2 (5 bases). The CDR3 totals 14 residues. Germline V gives CDR1 SEHNR, CDR2 FQNEAQ (reference sequence). Deletions cut 5 bases from V and 1 base from J, with 10 bases between. The CDR3: CASSLGVGTDTQYF. The CDR3 DNA sequence: TGTGCCAGCAGCCTCGGGGTAGGCACAGATACGCAGTATTTT.

This clonotype was counted many times. The V and J genes are TRBV5-4 and TRBJ2-7; D is perhaps TRBD1 (5 bases). Trimming took 0 bases from V and 4 from J, leaving 14 bases between them. The CDR3 totals 15 residues. CDR1 is SGHNT and CDR2 is YYREEE in the germline V gene (reference sequence). Here the CDR3 reads CASSLVGRKGYEQYV. CDR3 in DNA: TGTGCCAGCAGCTTGGTCGGTCGAAAGGGGTACGAGCAGTACGTC.

The rearrangement links TRBV6-5 to TRBJ1-5, with D possibly TRBD1 on 5 matching bases. Germline assignment: CDR1 MNHEY and CDR2 SVGAGI. The V end lost 6 bases, the J end lost 5 bases, and 23 bases lay between the germline ends. The CDR3 covers 17 residues. The CDR3 reads CASSPAPGRRGDQPQHF. The CDR3 DNA sequence: TGTGCCAGCAGCCCTGCTCCGGGACGGAGGGGCGATCAGCCCCAGCATTTT.

This clonotype was picked up a small number of times. The genes are TRBV6-2 or TRBV6-3 and TRBJ1-5; no definite D call. Germline V gene sequence: CDR1 MNHEY, CDR2 SVGEGT. The V end lost 2 bases, the J end lost 9 bases, and 8 bases lay between the germline ends. The CDR3 contains 12 residues. The chain's CDR3 is CASSYPEWPQHF. DNA of the CDR3: TGTGCCAGCAGTTACCCTGAATGGCCCCAGCATTTT.

The V gene is TRBV6-5, the J gene TRBJ2-1; a possible D gene is TRBD2 (6 bases). The V end lost 2 bases, the J end lost 8 bases, and 10 bases lay between the germline ends. The CDR3 runs 13 residues. Germline loops: CDR1 MNHEY, CDR2 SVGAGI. CDR3 protein: CASSYRRADEQFF. CDR3 DNA sequence: TGTGCCAGCAGTTACCGGAGGGCCGATGAGCAGTTCTTC.

This clonotype was observed a few times. The chain links TRBV28 to TRBJ2-4; D assignment may be TRBD1 or TRBD2 (5 bases each). The CDR3 is 15 residues long. Trimming shortened V by 6 bases and J by 0 bases, and 12 bases separated the two germline ends. The germline V gene has CDR1 MDHEN and CDR2 SYDVKM. The CDR3 region has the DNA TGTGCCAGCAGCTCACCAGGGACAGCCAAAAACATTCAGTACTTC. Protein sequence: CASSSPGTAKNIQYF.

The chain is built from TRBV11-3 and TRBJ2-3, with D possibly matching TRBD2 (6 bases). Germline V gives CDR1 SGHNT, CDR2 YENEEA. CDR3 length: 15 residues. Trimming removed 1 base from V and 2 bases from J, with 10 bases in between. As DNA, the CDR3 is TGTGCCAGCAGCTTAGGAAGCGGGCTCACAGATACGCAGTATTTT. Protein product: CASSLGSGLTDTQYF.